These T cell receptor beta chains were read from a single sample in a study of immune cell composition in non-small cell lung cancer. Here immunoSEQ multiplex PCR was the method, and the copy in TCRdb shows in-frame clones only, minus some. The sample carries approximately 14,000 clones, approximately 70% recorded once. Material for sequencing was lung tumor tissue. The receptors shown here come from a human donor with non-small cell lung cancer. Each CDR3 is given without its conserved first and last residue.

V,length,CDR3
TRBV6-6,12,ASRLQGSTDTQY
TRBV27,14,ASNTVDRANTGELF
TRBV28,11,ASKGTFSTGYT
TRBV28,13,ASTLVISGSNEQF
TRBV7-9,12,ASSFFTANEKLF
TRBV7-2,14,ASSIRQGGSSYEQY
TRBV7-9,13,ASSLAFSSGNTIY
TRBV7-3,12,ASSFGGEGYEQY
TRBV11-3,10,ASSLEVDEQF
TRBV2,12,ASYTGYSGNTIY
TRBV7-9,15,ASSRTGYDSGANVLT
TRBV7-2,12,ASSPDSPNYGYT
TRBV2,12,ASSTWAQTGELF
TRBV5-6,13,ASSSLGQGPYEQY
TRBV6-1,13,ASSPEGTEQETQY
TRBV11-2,14,ASSLTQGVVNSEAF
TRBV7-3,10,ASSLGSGEQY
TRBV7-3,20,ASSLQEFEHATSGSSYNEQF
TRBV5-6,11,ASSLRTGGEQY
TRBV27,17,ASSSGLQGRLSNTGELF
TRBV4-1,13,ASSPLAGERETQY
TRBV7-9,14,ASSSPIASGTYEQY
TRBV4-2,13,ASSQVETGGDGYT
TRBV6-5,12,ASSPGQSNEKLF
TRBV5-1,13,ASSLRRQVIDEQF
TRBV30,12,ACRPGGWNTEAF
TRBV5-1,11,ASKAGGSSPLH
TRBV19,14,ASSGLAGDRTDTQY
TRBV30,11,AWSRTANQPQH
TRBV5-1,13,ASSSTGGASFGAF
TRBV7-2,15,ASSPQLAGGTTGELF
TRBV10-3,12,AISESGLGETQY
TRBV11-2,14,ASSTPGLAALNEQF
TRBV6-1,10,ASSELGGRAF
TRBV5-1,14,ASSRTGLEAYNEQF
TRBV6-5,12,ASSRGRLNQPQH
TRBV6-1,13,ASSEATGWAYEQY
TRBV5-1,12,ASSLQVSTDTQY
TRBV19,15,ASSIPSGQGSHQPQH
TRBV6-1,12,ASSEGGGGTEAF
TRBV7-2,14,ASSDSRGSGTDTQY
TRBV28,11,ASRFLGDYGYT
TRBV4-3,13,ASSQTDREGETQY
TRBV6-5,12,ASSQTGIPGELF
TRBV7-9,12,ASSPDRVRVEQF
TRBV28,12,ASSRRGANTEAF
TRBV7-3,11,ASSPLRTGELF
TRBV7-3,11,ASSPGQGRGYT
TRBV4-3,16,ASSQDLGTGEYNSPLH
TRBV19,15,ASKGQGRLEGRDTQY
TRBV5-1,11,ASRTGVNEKLF
TRBV7-9,14,ASSSNRRGYNSPLH
TRBV27,15,ASSLSSGLAGRNEQF
TRBV19,11,ASSIGLAGELF
TRBV7-9,11,ASSLSGNTEAF
TRBV4-1,12,ASSHGAGIETQY
TRBV7-8,13,ASSLALGGSYEQY
TRBV7-2,12,ASSLAGRKDTIY
TRBV5-8,12,ASSFLANTGELF